Described below is a single T cell receptor (beta chain) sequence and its context. The entry originates in a study of T cell responses to AZD1222 COVID-19 vaccine. Measured with immunoSEQ multiplex PCR; TCRdb has only the in-frame clones, and not every one. Of some 130,000 clones in the sample, around 93% were seen once. This CDR3 comprises 19 residues. Germline trimming cut 1 base from V and 7 bases from J; bases unmatched to any gene: 16. Looked up from germline, CDR1 is LGHNA and CDR2 is YNFKEQ. V is TRBV4-2 and J is TRBJ2-1, with 10 bases that match TRBD2. The sample was peripheral blood, taken 28 days after the second AZD1222 dose. The source is an adult who received the AZD1222 COVID-19 vaccine. CDR3 loop: CASSQGSLLGKRGGNEQFF. The CDR3 DNA follows: TGTGCCAGCAGCCAAGGCTCCCTTTTAGGGAAGCGGGGGGGGAATGAGCAGTTCTTC.